This TCR beta chain stems from a study of blood T cell repertoires in COVID-19. The germline V gene has CDR1 SGDLS and CDR2 YYNGEE. V lost 4 bases and J lost 8; bases outside the gene matches: 12. The CDR3 contains 15 residues. Authors' methods: Amplified reference gene primers provided the basis for estimating nucleated cell counts. Libraries were prepared by immunoSEQ multiplex PCR; TCRdb keeps only in-frame clonotypes and omits some of them. The DNA gave D and trimming, while V, J and clone size come from that table. The sample includes 150,000 or so clones, roughly 84% of them seen just once. The sample taken for sequencing was peripheral blood. The J gene is TRBJ1-2, the V gene TRBV9; 9 nucleotides line up with TRBD1. This receptor was obtained from a man aged 18 to 29 with active or convalescent COVID-19. The CDR3 region has the DNA TGTGCCAGCAGCACGGGGACAGGGATACGCTACGGCTACACCTTC. Its protein is CASSTGTGIRYGYTF. The full variable domain, its missing parts supplied by reference TRBV9 and TRBJ1-2, is DSGVTQTPKHLITATGQRVTLRCSPRSGDLSVYWYQQSLDQGLQFLIQYYNGEERAKGNILERFSAQQFPDLHSELNLSSLELGDSALYFCASSTGTGIRYGYTFGSGTRLTVV.